This T cell receptor (beta chain) is from a study of blood T cells in healthy people across ages. Alongside a J-beta primer mix, a sample-barcoded 5' primer served in a second PCR lasting about 7 to 11 cycles. One entry per CDR3 protein, called by TCRdb with MiXCR from the 5' RACE reads. The data hold over 600,000 distinct CDR3 sequences, with more than 50% observed a single time. The CDR3 runs 16 residues. Germline CDR1 and CDR2: MNHEY and SVGAGI. V dropped 5 bases and J dropped 3; count of bases not matched to a gene: 10. The TCR sequence derives from a man aged 40-55 years in good health. The chain has TRBV6-5 and TRBJ2-3, with 8 bases that match TRBD1. Material: blood. The CDR3 sequence: CASSRRTGQGTDTQYF. CDR3 DNA sequence: TGTGCCAGCAGTCGGAGGACAGGGCAGGGGACAGATACGCAGTATTTT.